A single sample gave rise to the 19 T cell receptor beta chains below, sequenced in a study of cytomegalovirus exposure and HLA in healthy donors. Amplification used 60 Vbeta primers and 13 Jbeta primers. The data were produced by immunoSEQ multiplex PCR, yet TCRdb's version contains in-frame clones alone and is incomplete. Among approximately 210,000 clones listed, approximately 79% were seen once. The specimen sequenced was PBMCs. The receptors were gathered from a girl between 10 and 17 years old in good health and CMV-seropositive.

This chain links TRBV7-9 with TRBJ2-7; 12 nucleotides match TRBD2. Germline loops: CDR1 SEHNR, CDR2 FQNEAQ (reference sequence). The length of the CDR3 is 16 residues. V shed 2 bases, J shed 3 bases, and the junction held 5 bases outside the gene matches. CDR3 nucleotides: TGTGCCAGCAGCTTAAACCCTAGCGGGGGGGGCTACGAGCAGTACTTC. Translation: CASSLNPSGGGYEQYF.

V gene TRBV19 combines with J gene TRBJ2-3; no clear D. Per germline, CDR1 LNHDA and CDR2 SQIVND (reference sequence). The CDR3 loop spans 13 amino acids. V gave up 3 bases and J gave up 6 bases, with 10 bases separating them. The CDR3 DNA follows: TGTGCCAGTAGTATTAATCTCCTGGATACGCAGTATTTT. This codes for CASSINLLDTQYF.

This chain uses TRBV10-2 with TRBJ2-5, with D perhaps TRBD2 (6 bases). Between the trimmed V and J ends, which lost 10 bases and 5 bases, there was a span of 23 bases. The CDR3 contains 15 residues. Germline CDR1 and CDR2: WSHSY and SAAADI. The CDR3 DNA follows: TGCGCCACTCATGAGGTCGGGACGGAGGGGGAGACCCAGTACTTC. Translated: CATHEVGTEGETQYF.

This clone was seen only a few times. The J gene is TRBJ2-7, the V gene TRBV2; D perhaps matches TRBD2 (6 bases). Looked up from germline, CDR1 is SNHLY and CDR2 is FYNNEI. The CDR3 is 13 amino acids. V lost 7 bases to trimming and J lost 3 bases, with 13 bases between them. CDR3 loop: CASMGGVDYEQYF. In DNA form, the CDR3 reads TGTGCCAGCATGGGCGGGGTGGACTACGAGCAGTACTTC.

This chain joins TRBV7-2 and TRBJ2-3; 7 nucleotides align to TRBD2. This CDR3 is 14 amino acids long. The germline V gene has CDR1 SGHTA and CDR2 FQGNSA. Trimming at V came to 0 bases and at J to 5 bases, leaving 2 bases not matched to a gene. The CDR3 protein is CASSLAGGRDTQYF. The DNA of the CDR3 is TGTGCCAGCAGCTTAGCGGGGGGGAGAGATACGCAGTATTTT.

The chain joins TRBV5-1 to TRBJ2-2; D remains unclear. Germline lookup yields CDR1 SGHRS and CDR2 YFSETQ. The CDR3 loop spans 15 amino acids. The V and J ends lost 1 base and 4 bases respectively, with 11 bases between them. In nucleotides, the CDR3 is TGCGCCAGCAGCTTGCAGCTAGGTGGCACCGGGGAGCTGTTTTTT. It encodes CASSLQLGGTGELFF.

The CDR3 reads CASSRRGRMDTQYF. The CDR3 DNA is TGTGCCAGCAGTCGCAGGGGTCGAATGGATACGCAGTATTTT. This rearrangement joins TRBV11-2 to TRBJ2-3, with TRBD1 as a possible D gene (6 bases). The CDR3 covers 14 residues. The V gene's germline CDR1 is SGHAT and CDR2 FQNNGV. The V and J ends lost 6 bases and 6 bases respectively, with 16 bases between them.

Comments on this clone: This sample includes further DNA sequences coding for the same CDR3. The chain is built from TRBV7-2 and TRBJ1-1; 9 bases align to TRBD1. Germline V lookup: CDR1 SGHTA, CDR2 FQGNSA. CDR3 size: 16 residues. V trimming: 2 bases; J trimming: 3 bases; junction bases outside the gene matches: 7. In nucleotides, the CDR3 is TGTGCCAGCAGCTTAAATGGACAGGGGTGGGACACTGAAGCTTTCTTT. Translating gives CASSLNGQGWDTEAFF.

V gene TRBV7-2 combines with J gene TRBJ2-3; D is unclear. CDR1 and CDR2 from the germline V gene are SGHTA and FQGNSA. Trimming took off 7 bases at V and 2 bases at J, with 16 bases between the two ends. The CDR3 sequence is 15 residues long. CDR3 loop: CASNPVLGSTDTQYF. The CDR3 DNA is TGTGCCAGCAACCCCGTCCTGGGCTCCACAGATACGCAGTATTTT. Full variable domain (remainder filled in from reference TRBV7-2 and TRBJ2-3): GAGVSQSPSNKVTEKGKDVELRCDPISGHTALYWYRQSLGQGLEFLIYFQGNSAPDKSGLPSDRFSAERTGGSVSTLTIQRTQQEDSAVYLCASNPVLGSTDTQYFGPGTRLTVL.

This clone has a handful of counts. The DNA of the CDR3 is TGTGCCAGCAGCTTATTAGTGGGGACAGGGGCTCGCGAGCAGTACTTC. Translated, it gives CASSLLVGTGAREQYF. The chain has TRBV11-2 and TRBJ2-7; 10 bases are a match to TRBD1. The CDR3 runs to 16 residues. Germline CDR1 is SGHAT and CDR2 is FQNNGV. The V segment lost 2 bases and the J segment 6 bases; nucleotides outside the gene matches: 10. Using reference TRBV11-2 and TRBJ2-7 for the parts outside the CDR3, the full variable domain is EAGVAQSPRYKIIEKRQSVAFWCNPISGHATLYWYQQILGQGPKLLIQFQNNGVVDDSQLPKDRFSAERLKGVDSTLKIQPAKLEDSAVYLCASSLLVGTGAREQYFGPGTRLTVT.

CDR3 amino acids: CASSLGQGADGYTF. DNA for the CDR3: TGTGCCAGCAGCCTGGGACAGGGGGCGGACGGCTACACCTTC. The chain is built from TRBV5-6 and TRBJ1-2, with TRBD1 matching 12 bases. Per the germline V gene, CDR1 is SGHDT and CDR2 is YYEEEE. V trimming: 4 bases; J trimming: 8 bases; junction bases outside the gene matches: 6. CDR3 length equals 14 residues.

The genes are TRBV4-2 and TRBJ2-7, with D tentatively TRBD2 (6 bases). Trimming shortened V by 1 base and J by 6 bases, and 10 bases separated the two germline ends. The CDR3 consists of 13 residues. In germline, CDR1 is LGHNA, CDR2 YNFKEQ. The CDR3 DNA follows: TGTGCCAGCAGCCAAGGTGACGGGAGCGAGCAGTACTTC. This translates into CASSQGDGSEQYF.

The chain joins TRBV11-3 to TRBJ2-7; 8 nucleotides line up with TRBD1. The CDR3 length is 14 residues. Germline V gives CDR1 SGHNT, CDR2 YENEEA. V gave up 0 bases and J gave up 2 bases; unmatched junction bases: 0. The CDR3 DNA is TGTGCCAGCAGCTTAGAACAGGGGGCCTACGAGCAGTACTTC. Translating gives CASSLEQGAYEQYF.

This rearrangement joins TRBV27 to TRBJ1-1, with TRBD1 matching 9 bases. Trimming removed 3 bases from V and 6 bases from J; junction bases left unmatched: 8. The germline gives CDR1 MNHEY, CDR2 SMNVEV (reference sequence). This CDR3 is 15 amino acids long. The CDR3 sequence: CASSFGTGPGSEAFF. CDR3 DNA: TGTGCCAGCAGTTTCGGGACAGGGCCGGGATCTGAAGCTTTCTTT.

The chain is built from TRBV12-5 and TRBJ1-2; TRBD1 matches 8 bases. CDR1 and CDR2 from the germline V gene are LGHNT and FRNRAP. This CDR3 has 14 residues. The V and J ends lost 3 bases and 7 bases, in that order; junction bases with no gene match: 7. The CDR3 protein is CASGFLDRGGGYTF. The CDR3 nucleotides read TGTGCTAGTGGTTTCCTTGACAGGGGAGGTGGCTACACCTTC.

The chain couples TRBV13 to TRBJ1-6; weak D call: TRBD1 (6 bases). The CDR3 contains 15 residues. Germline V gene data show CDR1 as PRHDT and CDR2 as FYEKMQ (reference sequence). V dropped 5 bases and J dropped 3 bases, with 11 bases sitting between them. CDR3 bases: TGTGCCAGCAGCCAACGACAGGTCTATAATTCACCCCTCCACTTT. It translates to CASSQRQVYNSPLHF.

The CDR3 here is CASNNNDRGYRYTF. The CDR3 DNA follows: TGTGCCAGCAATAATAACGACAGGGGGTATCGCTACACCTTC. The chain couples TRBV2 to TRBJ1-2; TRBD1 matches 9 bases. Germline CDR1 SNHLY, CDR2 FYNNEI. The CDR3 has 14 amino acids. V lost 7 bases, J lost 9 bases, and 12 bases stayed unmatched.

V gene TRBV2 combines with J gene TRBJ1-1; TRBD1 aligns across 7 bases. The CDR3 extends over 17 amino acids. Trimming took 1 base from V and 1 from J; bases not matched to a gene: 9. CDR1 is SNHLY and CDR2 is FYNNEI in the germline V gene. The CDR3 sequence: CASSEVNARTGNTEAFF. Written as DNA, the CDR3 is TGTGCCAGCAGTGAAGTCAATGCGCGGACAGGGAACACTGAAGCTTTCTTT.

The rearrangement joins TRBV29-1 to TRBJ1-1; 9 bases are shared with TRBD1. The V and J ends lost 6 bases and 4 bases, in that order; junction bases with no gene match: 9. The CDR3 totals 14 residues. Germline CDR1 and CDR2: SQVTM and ANQGSEA. CDR3 residues: CSVDPGTGSTEAFF. DNA of the CDR3: TGCAGCGTGGACCCCGGGACAGGGAGCACTGAAGCTTTCTTT.